Below, 4 T cell receptor beta chains from the same sample are listed, as sequenced in a study of T-cell reconstitution after alpha-beta-depleted transplantation in children. TCRbeta library preparation incorporated unique molecular identifiers. TCRdb re-called the PCR reads through MiXCR, storing one row per CDR3 protein. The sample includes around 500,000 distinct CDR3 sequences, approximately 12% of them seen just once. Sample: PBMCs from the stem cell graft donor, taken from the stem cell graft. These receptor sequences come from a human donor who donated a stem cell graft to a child with combined immunodeficiency.

At least ten counts were recorded for this clonotype. The chain uses TRBV5-1 and TRBJ2-3; TRBD2 is a possible D gene (7 bases). The CDR3 runs to 17 residues. The V gene's germline CDR1 is SGHRS and CDR2 YFSETQ. Trimming stripped 0 bases from V and 4 bases from J, with 18 bases between. The CDR3: CASSLGRGGYGADTQYF. The CDR3, as DNA: TGCGCCAGCAGCTTGGGCCGCGGGGGCTACGGGGCAGATACGCAGTATTTT. Looking up the rest from reference TRBV5-1 and TRBJ2-3 gives the full variable domain: KAGVTQTPRYLIKTRGQQVTLSCSPISGHRSVSWYQQTPGQGLQFLFEYFSETQRNKGNFPGRFSGRQFSNSRSEMNVSTLELGDSALYLCASSLGRGGYGADTQYFGPGTRLTVL.

In its sample, this clonotype was seen a few times. This chain uses TRBV7-2 with TRBJ1-2, with D possibly TRBD1 on 5 matching bases. V shed 5 bases and J shed 3 bases, with 16 bases lying between them. This CDR3 contains 15 residues. Germline loops: CDR1 SGHTA, CDR2 FQGNSA. CDR3 sequence reads: CASSPGFGGHYGYTF. The CDR3 coding sequence is TGTGCCAGCAGCCCCGGTTTTGGGGGACACTATGGCTACACCTTC. Full variable domain (missing parts from reference TRBV7-2 and TRBJ1-2): GAGVSQSPSNKVTEKGKDVELRCDPISGHTALYWYRQSLGQGLEFLIYFQGNSAPDKSGLPSDRFSAERTGGSVSTLTIQRTQQEDSAVYLCASSPGFGGHYGYTFGSGTRLTVV.

This clonotype was picked up many times. The chain combines TRBV4-3 with TRBJ2-3; tentative D call: TRBD1 (6 bases). The CDR3 runs 16 residues. Trimming left V 0 bases short and J 3 bases short, with 13 bases between. Germline V gene data show CDR1 as LGHNA and CDR2 as YSLEER. The CDR3 loop is CASSQDRQRGTDTQYF. In DNA, the CDR3 is TGCGCCAGCAGCCAAGACCGTCAGAGGGGGACAGATACGCAGTATTTT.

The genes are TRBV6-5 and TRBJ2-3; 7 nucleotides line up with TRBD1. The CDR3 runs 17 residues. The germline V gene has CDR1 MNHEY and CDR2 SVGAGI. V gave up 2 bases and J gave up 0 bases; unmatched junction bases: 8. The CDR3 coding sequence is TGTGCCAGCAGTTACCTGGCAGGGGGTCTTAGCACAGATACGCAGTATTTT. This encodes CASSYLAGGLSTDTQYF.